This T cell receptor (beta chain) originates from a study of shared clonotypes between healthy human individuals. As for the study in general: Each donor's CD8 memory used one plate, CD8 naive two, each CD4 subset three. Study conclusions and caveats: Clonotype sharing among donors, it was expected, would be affected by sequencing depth. Unshared clonotypes carried lower generation probabilities than those common to all four donors.

Losses at the gene ends were 6 bases for V and 2 bases for J; bases not matched to a gene: 3. Germline V gene data show CDR1 as SNHLY and CDR2 as FYNNEI. This CDR3 spans 15 amino acids. Turning to this clone: What it binds is not known.

Sequencing used immunoSEQ multiplex PCR; TCRdb keeps in-frame clones, though not all of them. The data show 2 million to 3 million clones, with roughly 93% seen just once and 0.36% held by the top ten. From CD4+ cells came CD45RA+ naive and CD45RA-negative memory subsets. Sequencing input: naive CD4+ T cells from PBMCs. Sample subset: CD45RA+ positively selected. The chain has TRBV2 and TRBJ2-6; 8 positions match TRBD1. The clonotype was recovered from a man between 18 and 29 years old in good health. Some clones in this sample may be carry-over from other donors' samples. CDR3 coding DNA: TGTGCCAGCAGGGCAGGGGGCGCTGGGGCCAACGTCCTGACTTTC. The encoded protein is CASRAGGAGANVLTF.